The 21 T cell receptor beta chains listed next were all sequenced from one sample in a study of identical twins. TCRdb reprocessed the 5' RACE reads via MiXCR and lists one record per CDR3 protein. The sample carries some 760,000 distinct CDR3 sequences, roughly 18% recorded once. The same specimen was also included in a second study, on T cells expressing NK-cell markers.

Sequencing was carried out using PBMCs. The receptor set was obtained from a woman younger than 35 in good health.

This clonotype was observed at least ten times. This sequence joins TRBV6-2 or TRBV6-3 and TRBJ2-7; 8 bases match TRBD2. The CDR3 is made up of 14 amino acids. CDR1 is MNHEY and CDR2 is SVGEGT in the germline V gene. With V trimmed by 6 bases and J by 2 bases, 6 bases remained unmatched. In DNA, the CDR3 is TGTGCCAGCAGCCTAGCGGGCAGACCCTACGAGCAGTACTTC. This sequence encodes CASSLAGRPYEQYF.

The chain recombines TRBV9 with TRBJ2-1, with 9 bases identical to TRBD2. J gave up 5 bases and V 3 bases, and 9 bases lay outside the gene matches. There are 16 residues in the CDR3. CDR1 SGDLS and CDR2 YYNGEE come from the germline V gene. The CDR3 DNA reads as TGTGCCAGCAGCGCCCTGGGACTAGCTGTGGACAATGAGCAGTTCTTC. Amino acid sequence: CASSALGLAVDNEQFF.

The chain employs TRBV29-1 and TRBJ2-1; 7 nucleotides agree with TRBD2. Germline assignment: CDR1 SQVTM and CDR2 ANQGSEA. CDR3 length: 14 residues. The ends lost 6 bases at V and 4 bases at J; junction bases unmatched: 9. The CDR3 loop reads CSVDGGGSYNEQFF. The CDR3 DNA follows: TGCAGCGTCGATGGGGGGGGATCATACAATGAGCAGTTCTTC.

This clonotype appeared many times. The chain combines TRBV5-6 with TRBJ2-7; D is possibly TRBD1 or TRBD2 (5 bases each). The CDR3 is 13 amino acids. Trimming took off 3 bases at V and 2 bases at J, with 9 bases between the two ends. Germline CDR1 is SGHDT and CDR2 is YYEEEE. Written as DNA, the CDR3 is TGTGCCAGCAGCTGGGACGGCACCTACGAGCAGTACTTC. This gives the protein CASSWDGTYEQYF.

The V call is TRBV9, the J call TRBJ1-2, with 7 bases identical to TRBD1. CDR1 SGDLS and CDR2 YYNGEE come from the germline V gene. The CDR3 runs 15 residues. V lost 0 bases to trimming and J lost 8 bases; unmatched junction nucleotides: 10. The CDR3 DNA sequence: TGTGCCAGCAGCGTAGATCCAGGGGGTAGGGGAGGCTACACCTTC. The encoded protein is CASSVDPGGRGGYTF.

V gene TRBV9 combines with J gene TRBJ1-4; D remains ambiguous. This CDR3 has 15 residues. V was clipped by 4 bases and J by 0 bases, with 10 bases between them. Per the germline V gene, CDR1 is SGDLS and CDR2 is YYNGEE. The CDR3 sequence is CASSFRPTTNEKLFF. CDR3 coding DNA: TGTGCCAGCAGCTTCCGGCCAACAACTAATGAAAAACTGTTTTTT. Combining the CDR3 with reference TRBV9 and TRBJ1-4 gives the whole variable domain DSGVTQTPKHLITATGQRVTLRCSPRSGDLSVYWYQQSLDQGLQFLIQYYNGEERAKGNILERFSAQQFPDLHSELNLSSLELGDSALYFCASSFRPTTNEKLFFGSGTQLSVL.

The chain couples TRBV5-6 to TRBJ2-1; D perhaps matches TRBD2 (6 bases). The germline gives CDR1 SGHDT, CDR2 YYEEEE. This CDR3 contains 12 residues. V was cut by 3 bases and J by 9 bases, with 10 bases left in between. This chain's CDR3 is CASSWRGGEQFF. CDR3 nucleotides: TGTGCCAGCAGCTGGCGGGGCGGTGAGCAGTTCTTC.

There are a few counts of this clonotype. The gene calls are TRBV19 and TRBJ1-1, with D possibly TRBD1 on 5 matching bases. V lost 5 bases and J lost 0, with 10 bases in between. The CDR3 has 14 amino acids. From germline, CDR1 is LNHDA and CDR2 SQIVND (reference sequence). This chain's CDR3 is CASSWDSLNTEAFF. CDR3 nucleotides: TGTGCCAGTAGTTGGGACTCATTGAACACTGAAGCTTTCTTT. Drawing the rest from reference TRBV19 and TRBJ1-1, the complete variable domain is DGGITQSPKYLFRKEGQNVTLSCEQNLNHDAMYWYRQDPGQGLRLIYYSQIVNDFQKGDIAEGYSVSREKKESFPLTVTSAQKNPTAFYLCASSWDSLNTEAFFGQGTRLTVV.

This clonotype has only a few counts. CDR3 region: CASSLTSRVGKAFF. The CDR3 coding sequence is TGTGCCAGCAGTTTAACGTCCAGAGTCGGAAAAGCTTTCTTT. The V call is TRBV12-3 or TRBV12-4, the J call TRBJ1-1; the D is unclear. The length of the CDR3 is 14 residues. Trimming removed 2 bases at V and 9 bases at J, with 16 bases between.

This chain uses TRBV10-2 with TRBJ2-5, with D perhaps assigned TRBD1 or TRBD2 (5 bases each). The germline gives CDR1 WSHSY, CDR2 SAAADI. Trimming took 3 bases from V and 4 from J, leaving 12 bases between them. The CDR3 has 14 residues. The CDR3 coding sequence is TGCGCCAGCAGTGACTCGGGGACGCCAGAGACCCAGTACTTC. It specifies CASSDSGTPETQYF.

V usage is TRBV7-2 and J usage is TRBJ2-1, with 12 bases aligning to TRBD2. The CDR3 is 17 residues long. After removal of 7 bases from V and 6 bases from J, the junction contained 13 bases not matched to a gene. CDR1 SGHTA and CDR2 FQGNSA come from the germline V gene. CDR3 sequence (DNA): TGTGCCAGCACCCAATTCCCTAGCGGGGGGGCCGTCAATGAGCAGTTCTTC. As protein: CASTQFPSGGAVNEQFF. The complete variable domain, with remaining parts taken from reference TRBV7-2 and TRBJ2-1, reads GAGVSQSPSNKVTEKGKDVELRCDPISGHTALYWYRQSLGQGLEFLIYFQGNSAPDKSGLPSDRFSAERTGGSVSTLTIQRTQQEDSAVYLCASTQFPSGGAVNEQFFGPGTRLTVL.

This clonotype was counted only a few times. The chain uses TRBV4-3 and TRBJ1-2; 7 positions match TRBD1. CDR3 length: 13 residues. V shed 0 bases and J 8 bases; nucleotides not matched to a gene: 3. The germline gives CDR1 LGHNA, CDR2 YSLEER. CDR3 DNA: TGCGCCAGCAGCCAAGATCCAGGGGGGGGCTACACCTTC. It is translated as CASSQDPGGGYTF.

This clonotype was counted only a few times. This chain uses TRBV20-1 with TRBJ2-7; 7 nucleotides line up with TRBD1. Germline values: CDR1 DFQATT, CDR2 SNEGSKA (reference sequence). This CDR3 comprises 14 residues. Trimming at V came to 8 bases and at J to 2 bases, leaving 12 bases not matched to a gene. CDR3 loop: CSPGRTGPTYEQYF. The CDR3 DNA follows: TGCAGTCCAGGACGGACAGGCCCCACCTACGAGCAGTACTTC.

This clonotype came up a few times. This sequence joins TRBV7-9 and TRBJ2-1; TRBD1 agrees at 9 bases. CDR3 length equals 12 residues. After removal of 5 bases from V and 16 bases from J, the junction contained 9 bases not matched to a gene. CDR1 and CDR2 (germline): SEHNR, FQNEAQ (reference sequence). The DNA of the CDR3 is TGTGCCAGCAGCAGTCGGGGGACAGGGTGTTTCTTC. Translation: CASSSRGTGCFF.

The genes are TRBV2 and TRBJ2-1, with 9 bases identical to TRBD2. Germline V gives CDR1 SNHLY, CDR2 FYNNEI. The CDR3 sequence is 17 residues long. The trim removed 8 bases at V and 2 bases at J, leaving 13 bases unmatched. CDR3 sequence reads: CASAPKVAGAPYNEQFF. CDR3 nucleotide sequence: TGTGCCAGCGCCCCGAAGGTAGCGGGAGCCCCCTACAATGAGCAGTTCTTC.

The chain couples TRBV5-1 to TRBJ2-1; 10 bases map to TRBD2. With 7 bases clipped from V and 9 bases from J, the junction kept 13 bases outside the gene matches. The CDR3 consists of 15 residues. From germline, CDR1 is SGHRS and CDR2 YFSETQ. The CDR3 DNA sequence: TGCGCCAGCCAAGAACGAGCGGGGGGGCCGGGTGAGCAGTTCTTC. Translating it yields CASQERAGGPGEQFF.

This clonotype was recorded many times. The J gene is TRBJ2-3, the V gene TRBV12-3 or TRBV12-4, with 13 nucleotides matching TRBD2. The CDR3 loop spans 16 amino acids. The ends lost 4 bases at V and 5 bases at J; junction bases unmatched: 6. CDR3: CASSSGTSGAVDTQYF. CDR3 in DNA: TGTGCCAGCAGTTCAGGGACTAGCGGGGCCGTAGATACGCAGTATTTT.

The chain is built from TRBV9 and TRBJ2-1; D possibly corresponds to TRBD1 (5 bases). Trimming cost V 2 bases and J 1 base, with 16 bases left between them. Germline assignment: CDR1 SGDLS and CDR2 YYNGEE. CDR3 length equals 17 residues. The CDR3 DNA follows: TGTGCCAGCAGCGTGATGGGGCAGGCTCTATCCTACAATGAGCAGTTCTTC. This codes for CASSVMGQALSYNEQFF.

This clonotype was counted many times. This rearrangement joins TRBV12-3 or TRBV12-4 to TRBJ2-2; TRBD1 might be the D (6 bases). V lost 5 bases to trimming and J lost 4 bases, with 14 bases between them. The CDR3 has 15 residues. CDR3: CASSPQGLGTGELFF. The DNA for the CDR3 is TGTGCCAGCAGTCCCCAGGGGTTGGGCACCGGGGAGCTGTTTTTT.

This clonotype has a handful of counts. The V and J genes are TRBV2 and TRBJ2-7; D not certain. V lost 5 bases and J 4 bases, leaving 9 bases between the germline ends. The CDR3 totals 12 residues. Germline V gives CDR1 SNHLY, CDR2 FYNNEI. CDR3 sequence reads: CASSMAKYEQYF. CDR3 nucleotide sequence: TGTGCCAGCAGTATGGCCAAGTACGAGCAGTACTTC.

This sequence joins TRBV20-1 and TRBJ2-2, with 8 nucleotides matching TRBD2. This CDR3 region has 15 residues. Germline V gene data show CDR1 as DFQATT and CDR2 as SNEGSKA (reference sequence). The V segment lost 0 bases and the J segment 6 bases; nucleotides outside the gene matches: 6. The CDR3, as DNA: TGCAGTGCTAGAGACGGTAGCGGGAAATCCGGGGAGCTGTTTTTT. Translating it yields CSARDGSGKSGELFF.